The 10 T cell receptor beta chains in this list originate from one sample, sequenced in a study of shared T cell receptors in the human thymus (dated by TCRdb to the early 2020s). Library preparation was by the immunoSEQ multiplex PCR assay. This is the immuneACCESS table as TCRdb keeps it, with only in-frame sequences that have V and J called. A part of the clones is gone; compared with another copy, unresolved V genes explain less than half, and the rest is unexplained. This sample is represented by some 720,000 clones; around 89% of them were singletons. Jointly, the top ten make up 0.0095% to 0.013% of the sample. The same sample was also studied in work on human thymus T cells.

Sequencing was done on a sample of thymocytes. All receptors derive from a boy in the first two years of life with a congenital heart defect. Donor details come from another sample of the same person, matched by shared clones.

This clone was seen a handful of times. The genes are TRBV5-4 and TRBJ1-3, with D perhaps TRBD1 (5 bases). In germline, CDR1 is SGHNT, CDR2 YYREEE (reference sequence). V was shortened by 5 bases and J by 2 bases, with 14 bases between the two germline ends. This CDR3 is 15 amino acids long. CDR3 nucleotide sequence: TGTGCCAGCAGGGCCCACGACAGTCCTGGAAACACCATATATTTT. Protein sequence: CASRAHDSPGNTIYF. Full variable domain (outside the CDR3, taken from reference TRBV5-4 and TRBJ1-3): ETGVTQSPTHLIKTRGQQVTLRCSSQSGHNTVSWYQQALGQGPQFIFQYYREEENGRGNFPPRFSGLQFPNYSSELNVNALELDDSALYLCASRAHDSPGNTIYFGEGSWLTVV.

The genes are TRBV28 and TRBJ2-5; tentatively, D is TRBD2 (7 bases). The CDR3 runs 17 residues. The V and J ends lost 3 bases and 4 bases respectively, with 21 bases between them. Germline lookup yields CDR1 MDHEN and CDR2 SYDVKM. The CDR3 DNA reads as TGTGCCAGCAGTTTCAGGGCCCCGGGGGGCCCTCCAGAGACCCAGTACTTC. This gives the protein CASSFRAPGGPPETQYF.

The chain couples TRBV2 to TRBJ2-5; D remains ambiguous. CDR1 is SNHLY, CDR2 FYNNEI, per germline. The CDR3 is 13 residues long. The V end lost 4 bases, the J end lost 4 bases, and 10 bases lay between the germline ends. The CDR3 DNA reads as TGTGCCAGCAGTGGGCGGCTAAGAGAGACCCAGTACTTC. This translates into CASSGRLRETQYF.

Remarks on this clone: Within the sample, other DNA sequences also encode this same CDR3. The gene calls are TRBV6-5 and TRBJ1-1; TRBD1 agrees at 9 bases. This CDR3 has 14 residues. The germline CDR1 and CDR2 sequences are MNHEY and SVGAGI. Trimming cost V 2 bases and J 6 bases; bases outside gene matches: 4. The CDR3 nucleotides read TGTGCCAGCAGTTACCGGGACAGGGTAGCTGAAGCTTTCTTT. The encoded protein is CASSYRDRVAEAFF.

V gene TRBV6-1 combines with J gene TRBJ2-7; 10 nucleotides align to TRBD2. J lost 3 bases, V lost 8 bases, and 4 bases had no gene match. The CDR3 loop spans 13 amino acids. Germline CDR1 is MNHNS and CDR2 is SASEGT. The CDR3 loop is CASGWTSGYEQYF. The CDR3 DNA reads as TGTGCCAGCGGATGGACTAGCGGCTACGAGCAGTACTTC.

The chain has TRBV19 and TRBJ2-7; D perhaps matches TRBD1 (5 bases). The CDR3 has 13 residues. V lost 5 bases and J 4 bases, leaving 12 bases between the germline ends. Germline assignment: CDR1 LNHDA and CDR2 SQIVND (reference sequence). The CDR3 coding sequence is TGTGCCAGTAGTCTTCAGGGATCGTACGAGCAGTACTTC. This translates into CASSLQGSYEQYF.

This clone was detected a few times. The V call is TRBV6-1, the J call TRBJ1-4; maybe TRBD1 (6 bases). The CDR3 is made up of 17 amino acids. CDR1 MNHNS and CDR2 SASEGT come from the germline V gene. V was pared by 4 bases and J by 7 bases, with 22 bases between. The CDR3 coding sequence is TGTGCCAGCAGTGTGCGCATAACGGGGGGGGCAGGTGAAAAACTGTTTTTT. Its translation: CASSVRITGGAGEKLFF.

The V gene is TRBV13, the J gene TRBJ2-7, with 10 bases identical to TRBD2. The CDR3 has 20 amino acids. Germline CDR1 PRHDT, CDR2 FYEKMQ (reference sequence). J was trimmed by 0 bases and V by 2 bases; bases with no gene match: 16. CDR3 DNA sequence: TGTGCCAGCAGCTTAAGGGGGAACTGGGGGGCTAGCGGGAGCTCCTACGAGCAGTACTTC. Amino acid sequence: CASSLRGNWGASGSSYEQYF.

This clone appeared once. V usage is TRBV27 and J usage is TRBJ2-3, with TRBD2 identical over 12 bases. Germline V CDR1 and CDR2: MNHEY, SMNVEV (reference sequence). This CDR3 is 18 amino acids long. After removal of 3 bases from V and 2 bases from J, the junction contained 9 bases not matched to a gene. The CDR3 DNA sequence: TGTGCCAGCAGTTTGGGACTGGGACTAGCGGGCGTCACAGATACGCAGTATTTT. The encoded protein is CASSLGLGLAGVTDTQYF.

The J gene is TRBJ2-1, the V gene TRBV11-2; 9 bases line up with TRBD2. J was trimmed by 6 bases and V by 5 bases; bases with no gene match: 8. Germline lookup yields CDR1 SGHAT and CDR2 FQNNGV. The CDR3 runs 15 residues. CDR3 in amino acids: CASSPIAGAGNEQFF. CDR3 bases: TGTGCCAGCAGCCCGATAGCGGGAGCGGGCAATGAGCAGTTCTTC.